This is a list of T cell receptor beta chains from one sample in a study of T cells in Graves' hyperthyroidism and ophthalmopathy. TCRdb ran MiXCR on the multiplex PCR reads and lists one entry per CDR3 protein. The sample records roughly 600,000 distinct CDR3 sequences, roughly 15% being singletons. The sequenced sample was blood. The receptors were gathered from a woman between 50 and 59 years old with Graves' ophthalmopathy. Both conserved end residues are part of each CDR3. The D gene is left open where the match is weak. Clone size is not always given. Where it is, it says once, few, many or a class for expanded clones.

clone size,V gene,D gene,J gene,CDR3 protein,CDR3 DNA
many,TRBV9,-,TRBJ1-2,CASSVDPFIEINYGYTF,TGTGCCAGCAGCGTAGACCCCTTTATAGAGATTAACTATGGCTACACCTTC
-,TRBV7-9,-,TRBJ2-3,CASSLRGFSSPADTQYF,TGTGCCAGCAGCCTTAGGGGTTTTAGCTCTCCCGCAGATACGCAGTATTTT
few,TRBV15,TRBD2,TRBJ2-5,CATSRSGREQETQYF,TGTGCCACCAGCCGTAGCGGGAGGGAACAAGAGACCCAGTACTTC
-,TRBV11-3,-,TRBJ2-2,CASSLEGPNTGELFF,TGTGCCAGCAGCTTAGAAGGGCCGAACACCGGGGAGCTGTTTTTT
many,TRBV7-9,-,TRBJ2-7,CASSLGRVAYEQYF,TGTGCCAGCAGCTTAGGACGGGTGGCCTACGAGCAGTACTTC
-,TRBV5-1,-,TRBJ2-3,CASGNKRVLTDTQYF,TGTGCCAGCGGAAATAAGCGGGTACTCACAGATACGCAGTATTTT
few,TRBV5-1,-,TRBJ1-1,CASSLGVGGTEAFF,TGCGCCAGCAGCTTGGGGGTAGGGGGCACTGAAGCTTTCTTT
many,TRBV7-2,-,TRBJ1-1,CASSFSSELNTEAFF,TGTGCCAGCAGCTTTTCCTCAGAGTTGAACACTGAAGCTTTCTTT
few,TRBV11-3,-,TRBJ2-7,CASSSHRGTDEQYF,TGTGCCAGCAGCTCCCACCGGGGTACGGACGAGCAGTACTTC
-,TRBV7-2,-,TRBJ1-1,CASSLMGVTEAFF,TGTGCCAGCAGCTTAATGGGGGTGACTGAAGCTTTCTTT
-,TRBV20-1,-,TRBJ2-5,CSARDLVGPGETQYF,TGCAGTGCTAGAGATCTTGTGGGCCCGGGGGAGACCCAGTACTTC
-,TRBV5-4,TRBD2,TRBJ2-2,CASSRGGTRTTGELFF,TGTGCCAGCAGCCGGGGGGGGACTAGGACCACCGGGGAGCTGTTTTTT
-,TRBV9,-,TRBJ2-1,CASSVSSGSIPYNEQFF,TGTGCCAGCAGCGTAAGTAGTGGTAGTATTCCCTACAATGAGCAGTTCTTC
many,TRBV28,-,TRBJ2-5,CASSLTSQETQYF,TGTGCCAGCAGTTTAACTAGTCAAGAGACCCAGTACTTC
many,TRBV30,-,TRBJ2-5,CAWRGARTQYF,TGTGCCTGGAGAGGGGCAAGGACCCAGTACTTC
many,TRBV28,TRBD2,TRBJ2-1,CASSPPSGTSAYNEQFF,TGTGCCAGCAGTCCTCCCTCCGGGACTAGCGCCTACAATGAGCAGTTCTTC
many,TRBV5-1,-,TRBJ2-1,CASSREYEQFF,TGCGCCAGCAGCAGGGAATATGAGCAGTTCTTC
-,TRBV14,TRBD2,TRBJ2-3,CASSTIAGESTDTQYF,TGTGCCAGCAGCACGATAGCGGGGGAAAGCACAGATACGCAGTATTTT
many,TRBV18,-,TRBJ1-2,CASSPGRIYDGYTF,TGTGCCAGCTCCCCCGGACGGATCTATGATGGCTACACCTTC
many,TRBV24-1,TRBD1,TRBJ2-7,CATSVRDRRTTNYEQYF,TGTGCCACCAGTGTTCGGGACAGGCGAACAACTAACTACGAGCAGTACTTC
many,TRBV28,-,TRBJ2-7,CASSLLAGGHEQYF,TGTGCCAGCAGTTTGTTGGCAGGGGGGCACGAGCAGTACTTC
many,TRBV7-9,TRBD2,TRBJ2-1,CASNPGLGGNEQFF,TGTGCCAGCAACCCGGGACTAGGAGGTAATGAGCAGTTCTTC
many,TRBV20-1,TRBD2,TRBJ2-3,CSASDAGGPGDTQYF,TGCAGTGCTAGTGATGCGGGAGGTCCCGGTGATACGCAGTATTTT
many,TRBV5-1,TRBD1,TRBJ2-7,CASSNGTGLLEQYF,TGCGCCAGCAGCAACGGGACAGGGTTGCTCGAGCAGTACTTC
many,TRBV27,TRBD2,TRBJ2-7,CASSLLAGRAAEQYF,TGTGCCAGCAGTTTGTTAGCCGGGAGGGCCGCCGAGCAGTACTTC
few,TRBV4-3,TRBD1,TRBJ2-3,CASSQGDRALTDTQYF,TGCGCCAGCAGCCAGGGGGACAGGGCCCTCACAGATACGCAGTATTTT